This entry concerns a single T cell receptor (beta chain). This sample was taken from a study of blood T cell repertoires in COVID-19. At the level of the study: Acute and convalescent COVID-19 specimens originated in the United States, Italy and Spain. T cells, B-cell-depleted T cells, or PBMCs provided the cDNA or gDNA that served as material.

In the study's own analysis: Using reference gene primer amplification, nucleated cell counts were estimated. Sequencing used immunoSEQ multiplex PCR; TCRdb keeps in-frame clones, though not all of them. That table supplies the V and J calls and clone size; D and trimming were determined from the DNA. This table has roughly 81,000 clones, 75% to 95% appearing once. Looked up from germline, CDR1 is SGDLS and CDR2 is YYNGEE. V shed 2 bases, J shed 9 bases, and the junction held 2 bases outside the gene matches. The CDR3 has 15 amino acids. Input material: peripheral blood. The TCR originated in a woman aged 50 to 60 in a cohort sampled during active COVID-19. The V and J genes are TRBV9 and TRBJ2-1; 16 positions agree with TRBD2. The CDR3 DNA reads as TGTGCCAGCAGCGTCGGGACTAGCGGGAGGGCTGAGCAGTTCTTC. This sequence encodes CASSVGTSGRAEQFF.